These 3 T cell receptor beta chains came from one sample sequenced in a study of metastatic and nonmetastatic thyroid tumors (dated by TCRdb to the early 2020s). Library preparation was by PCR. Sequencing used an Illumina HiSeq 4000. TCRdb cleaned the public reads at Q25 with fastp, built clones with MiXCR and kept in-frame beta chains. Recorded for this sample are 45,000 to 50,000 clones; under 25% of them occurred a single time. The ten largest make up about 3.3% of the sample. No treatment had been received by any patient before thyroid surgery. The sequencing input was blood. These receptor sequences come from a male donor with papillary thyroid cancer or a benign thyroid nodule (not recorded which). Some clones in this sample may be carry-over from other donors' samples.

The genes are TRBV2 and TRBJ2-7; 9 nucleotides match TRBD1. V was pared by 7 bases and J by 3 bases, with 1 base of the junction left unmatched. There are 12 residues in the CDR3. Germline assignment: CDR1 SNHLY and CDR2 FYNNEI. CDR3 residues: CASTTGGYEQYF. CDR3 nucleotide sequence: TGTGCCAGCACGACAGGGGGCTACGAGCAGTACTTC.

The gene calls are TRBV4-1 and TRBJ1-6; D gene unclear. The CDR3 totals 16 residues. V lost 2 bases, J lost 6 bases, and 14 bases lay in between. Looked up from germline, CDR1 is MGHRA and CDR2 is YSYEKL. CDR3 region: CASSQHSSVRNSPLHF. CDR3 nucleotides: TGCGCCAGCAGCCAACATTCGTCCGTTCGTAATTCACCCCTCCACTTT.

In its sample, this clone was seen many times. The chain joins TRBV7-9 to TRBJ2-3; D call uncertain. Trimming left V 6 bases short and J 4 bases short, with 8 bases between. Germline CDR1 SEHNR, CDR2 FQNEAQ (reference sequence). The length of the CDR3 is 12 residues. The CDR3 DNA follows: TGTGCCAGCAGTCTTCTATCAGATACGCAGTATTTT. Amino acids: CASSLLSDTQYF. The full variable domain, in which reference TRBV7-9 and TRBJ2-3 provide the parts outside the CDR3, is DTGVSQNPRHKITKRGQNVTFRCDPISEHNRLYWYRQTLGQGPEFLTYFQNEAQLEKSRLLSDRFSAERPKGSFSTLEIQRTEQGDSAMYLCASSLLSDTQYFGPGTRLTVL.